Listed below are T cell receptor beta chains from one sample, sequenced in a study of T cell responses to AZD1222 COVID-19 vaccine. Some clones are missing from TCRdb's copy, which holds only in-frame ones; the method was immunoSEQ multiplex PCR. This table has about 160,000 clones, around nine tenths appearing once. Specimen: peripheral blood, collected 28 days after the second AZD1222 dose. Receptors were obtained from an adult who received the AZD1222 COVID-19 vaccine. The CDR3 runs from the conserved cysteine through the conserved F or W. D genes are given only for firm matches. Size values are once, few and many counts, or a class for expanded clones, and some rows have none.

size: NA; J: TRBJ1-2; V: TRBV6-5; D: NA; CDR3: CASSNLGKYYGYTF; DNA: TGTGCCAGCAGCAACCTCGGAAAGTACTATGGCTACACCTTC
size: NA; J: TRBJ1-5; V: TRBV7-2; D: NA; CDR3: CASSLGWKQGGNQPQHF; DNA: TGTGCCAGCAGCTTAGGCTGGAAACAGGGCGGCAATCAGCCCCAGCATTTT
size: NA; J: TRBJ1-1; V: TRBV7-8; D: TRBD1; CDR3: CASRTGTGMNTEAFF; DNA: TGTGCCAGCAGGACCGGGACAGGGATGAACACTGAAGCTTTCTTT
size: once; J: TRBJ1-5; V: TRBV4-2; D: NA; CDR3: CASSQEGRGNQPQHF; DNA: TGTGCCAGCAGCCAAGAAGGTAGGGGTAATCAGCCCCAGCATTTT
size: NA; J: TRBJ2-7; V: TRBV19; D: TRBD1; CDR3: CASSPDRVEGEQYF; DNA: TGTGCCAGTAGTCCAGACAGGGTAGAAGGCGAGCAGTACTTC
size: NA; J: TRBJ2-2; V: TRBV18; D: NA; CDR3: CASSPGKGAGELFF; DNA: TGTGCCAGCTCACCGGGAAAGGGCGCCGGGGAGCTGTTTTTT
size: NA; J: TRBJ1-2; V: TRBV20-1; D: NA; CDR3: CSASMGAPRGYTF; DNA: TGCAGTGCTAGTATGGGCGCCCCCAGAGGCTACACCTTC
size: NA; J: TRBJ1-3; V: TRBV4-1; D: NA; CDR3: CASSQLPVGSGNTIYF; DNA: TGCGCCAGCAGCCAACTCCCCGTGGGCTCTGGAAACACCATATATTTT
size: once; J: TRBJ1-3; V: TRBV4-3; D: NA; CDR3: CASSHSDRTGNTIYF; DNA: TGCGCCAGCAGCCACAGCGACAGGACTGGAAACACCATATATTTT
size: NA; J: TRBJ1-5; V: TRBV30; D: NA; CDR3: CAWSVTESQPQHF; DNA: TGTGCCTGGAGTGTAACAGAGAGCCAGCCCCAGCATTTT
size: once; J: TRBJ2-2; V: TRBV3-1/TRBV3-2; D: TRBD1; CDR3: CASSQYLGQGLTGELFF; DNA: TGTGCCAGCAGCCAATATTTGGGACAGGGCCTCACCGGGGAGCTGTTTTTT
size: NA; J: TRBJ2-1; V: TRBV5-8; D: NA; CDR3: CASSLMPPTYNEQFF; DNA: TGTGCCAGCAGCTTGATGCCCCCGACCTACAATGAGCAGTTCTTC
size: NA; J: TRBJ1-1; V: TRBV19; D: TRBD1; CDR3: CASSMGVGTAIMNTEAFF; DNA: TGTGCCAGTAGTATGGGAGTGGGGACAGCTATCATGAACACTGAAGCTTTCTTT
size: NA; J: TRBJ1-5; V: TRBV2; D: NA; CDR3: CASSRQVNQPQHF; DNA: TGTGCCAGCAGTCGACAGGTAAATCAGCCCCAGCATTTT
size: NA; J: TRBJ2-1; V: TRBV19; D: NA; CDR3: CASSFPGLYEQFF; DNA: TGTGCCAGTAGTTTTCCAGGTCTGTATGAGCAGTTCTTC
size: NA; J: TRBJ2-2; V: TRBV24-1; D: NA; CDR3: CAKRRGYTGELFF; DNA: TGTGCCAAAAGGCGGGGCTACACCGGGGAGCTGTTTTTT
size: NA; J: TRBJ1-2; V: TRBV20-1; D: NA; CDR3: CSAWTNYGYTF; DNA: TGCAGTGCATGGACTAACTATGGCTACACCTTC
size: NA; J: TRBJ1-2; V: TRBV9; D: NA; CDR3: CASTLLTGSGYTF; DNA: TGTGCCAGCACATTACTAACAGGGAGTGGCTACACCTTC
size: NA; J: TRBJ1-1; V: TRBV6-5; D: NA; CDR3: CASSAPGLGNTEAFF; DNA: TGTGCCAGCAGCGCACCGGGCCTAGGGAACACTGAAGCTTTCTTT
size: NA; J: TRBJ1-2; V: TRBV6-2/TRBV6-3; D: NA; CDR3: CASSYERARRGYTF; DNA: TGTGCCAGCAGTTACGAGAGGGCCCGGCGGGGCTACACCTTC
size: NA; J: TRBJ2-3; V: TRBV19; D: TRBD2; CDR3: CASSTSGYGTDTQYF; DNA: TGTGCCAGTAGTACTAGCGGGTACGGCACAGATACGCAGTATTTT
size: NA; J: TRBJ1-2; V: TRBV28; D: NA; CDR3: CASLRPPYGYTF; DNA: TGTGCCAGTCTCCGTCCCCCCTATGGCTACACCTTC
size: NA; J: TRBJ1-1; V: TRBV30; D: TRBD1; CDR3: CAWKRRGRDTEAFF; DNA: TGTGCCTGGAAAAGGAGGGGGCGGGACACTGAAGCTTTCTTT
size: NA; J: TRBJ2-7; V: TRBV7-8; D: NA; CDR3: CASTYPEVGEKQYF; DNA: TGTGCCAGCACCTACCCGGAAGTTGGGGAGAAGCAGTACTTC
size: NA; J: TRBJ2-7; V: TRBV7-2; D: TRBD2; CDR3: CASSLNSGGARQYF; DNA: TGTGCCAGCAGCTTAAATAGCGGGGGGGCAAGGCAGTACTTC
size: NA; J: TRBJ1-1; V: TRBV27; D: TRBD1; CDR3: CASSDRDRREAFF; DNA: TGTGCCAGCAGTGACCGGGACAGGAGGGAAGCTTTCTTT
size: NA; J: TRBJ1-2; V: TRBV4-3; D: NA; CDR3: CASSPQGTNNYGYTF; DNA: TGCGCCAGCAGCCCTCAAGGAACAAATAACTATGGCTACACCTTC
size: few; J: TRBJ2-3; V: TRBV5-4; D: TRBD2; CDR3: CASSVRLAGHTDTQYF; DNA: TGTGCCAGCAGCGTACGACTAGCGGGGCACACAGATACGCAGTATTTT
size: once; J: TRBJ1-1; V: TRBV7-2; D: NA; CDR3: CASSLSYMNTEAFF; DNA: TGTGCCAGCAGCTTATCCTACATGAACACTGAAGCTTTCTTT
size: NA; J: TRBJ2-7; V: TRBV20-1; D: NA; CDR3: CSGIGQYEQYF; DNA: TGCAGTGGAATCGGACAGTACGAGCAGTACTTC
size: NA; J: TRBJ1-5; V: TRBV13; D: NA; CDR3: CASNIQGANQPQHF; DNA: TGTGCCAGCAACATACAGGGTGCAAATCAGCCCCAGCATTTT
size: NA; J: TRBJ1-2; V: TRBV28; D: NA; CDR3: CASSTPMRGYGYTF; DNA: TGTGCCAGCAGTACACCCATGAGGGGCTATGGCTACACCTTC
size: few; J: TRBJ1-5; V: TRBV6-6; D: NA; CDR3: CASGGGRSNQPQHF; DNA: TGTGCCAGTGGGGGCGGCAGAAGCAATCAGCCCCAGCATTTT
size: NA; J: TRBJ2-7; V: TRBV6-5; D: NA; CDR3: CASSYFPGQELDF; DNA: TGTGCCAGCAGTTACTTTCCGGGGCAGGAGTTGGACTTC
size: NA; J: TRBJ2-7; V: TRBV9; D: TRBD2; CDR3: CASSAHSGGAYEQYF; DNA: TGTGCCAGCAGCGCCCATAGCGGGGGGGCCTACGAGCAGTACTTC
size: NA; J: TRBJ2-5; V: TRBV5-1; D: NA; CDR3: CASSYRGQETQYF; DNA: TGCGCCAGCAGCTATAGAGGGCAGGAGACCCAGTACTTC
size: NA; J: TRBJ2-1; V: TRBV28; D: NA; CDR3: CASSFGRSNEQFF; DNA: TGTGCCAGCAGTTTTGGGCGGTCCAATGAGCAGTTCTTC
size: NA; J: TRBJ1-5; V: TRBV18; D: NA; CDR3: CASSPVRAGQPQHF; DNA: TGTGCCAGCTCACCAGTTAGGGCTGGTCAGCCCCAGCATTTT
size: once; J: TRBJ2-3; V: TRBV20-1; D: NA; CDR3: CSGGPGNTQYF; DNA: TGCAGCGGAGGGCCGGGGAATACGCAGTATTTT
size: few; J: TRBJ2-5; V: TRBV10-2; D: NA; CDR3: CASSDLRGQETQYF; DNA: TGCGCCAGCAGTGACCTTCGGGGGCAAGAGACCCAGTACTTC
size: NA; J: TRBJ2-1; V: TRBV29-1; D: NA; CDR3: CTIAQGGPYNEQFF; DNA: TGCACCATAGCCCAGGGGGGTCCCTACAATGAGCAGTTCTTC
size: NA; J: TRBJ1-2; V: TRBV6-6; D: NA; CDR3: CASSRWDGYTF; DNA: TGTGCCAGCAGCCGGTGGGATGGCTACACCTTC
size: NA; J: TRBJ2-3; V: TRBV10-1; D: TRBD2; CDR3: CASRETRGSGPGTDTQYF; DNA: TGCGCCAGCAGAGAAACGCGGGGGTCGGGACCAGGCACAGATACGCAGTATTTT
size: NA; J: TRBJ1-5; V: TRBV15; D: NA; CDR3: CATSRDGDNQPQHF; DNA: TGTGCCACCAGCAGAGATGGGGACAATCAGCCCCAGCATTTT
size: NA; J: TRBJ2-1; V: TRBV18; D: TRBD2; CDR3: CASSPLLAGGLGEQFF; DNA: TGTGCCAGCTCACCTCTTCTCGCGGGGGGTCTGGGTGAGCAGTTCTTC
size: NA; J: TRBJ1-1; V: TRBV7-8; D: NA; CDR3: CASSFPSGTFEAFF; DNA: TGTGCCAGCAGCTTCCCGTCCGGGACCTTCGAAGCTTTCTTT
size: NA; J: TRBJ1-1; V: TRBV19; D: NA; CDR3: CASSIGFNTEAFF; DNA: TGTGCCAGTTCTATCGGGTTTAACACTGAAGCTTTCTTT
size: NA; J: TRBJ2-7; V: TRBV7-9; D: NA; CDR3: CASSLGQGQWAQYF; DNA: TGTGCCAGCAGCTTAGGGCAGGGTCAATGGGCGCAGTACTTC
size: few; J: TRBJ1-4; V: TRBV5-6; D: NA; CDR3: CASSAKGWQTNEKLFF; DNA: TGTGCCAGCAGCGCTAAAGGGTGGCAAACGAATGAAAAACTGTTTTTT
size: NA; J: TRBJ2-5; V: TRBV29-1; D: NA; CDR3: CSVEFFNAGLLNQETQYF; DNA: TGCAGCGTTGAATTCTTCAACGCGGGGCTTCTGAACCAAGAGACCCAGTACTTC
size: NA; J: TRBJ1-3; V: TRBV6-6; D: NA; CDR3: CASSYSQGGNTIYF; DNA: TGTGCCAGCAGTTACTCACAGGGAGGAAACACCATATATTTT
size: NA; J: TRBJ1-3; V: TRBV7-2; D: NA; CDR3: CASSLQATMGNTIYF; DNA: TGTGCCAGCAGCTTACAAGCGACTATGGGAAACACCATATATTTT